The present entry profiles one TCR beta chain with its context. This receptor's antigen is unknown. No qualities accompany the bases; no much larger clone lies one base away. The record originates from a study of PD-L1 blockade in urothelial cancer (dated by TCRdb to 2017 to 2019). Regarding the complete study: Every patient began therapy at some point between 2014 and 2015 and was given atezolizumab 1,200 mg intravenously every 3 weeks. About 90% of the roughly 29 patients were identified as males with urothelial cancer of bladder origin, and a prior smoking history was reported by 18 of 29 patients. An ECOG performance status of 0 or 1 was recorded for the patients, and 0 to 3 prior chemotherapy regimens had been received by the patients. Blood samples were analyzed at 3 weeks after treatment start (second dose) and at 6 weeks after treatment start. A median of roughly 140,000 T cells and some 82,000 unique TCRs was obtained from blood samples, and a median clonality of roughly 0.074 was observed. Somatic, immune and clinical correlates of response to PD-L1 blockade with atezolizumab in urothelial cancer were the focus of an exploratory multi-omic analysis. TCR sequencing covered pretreatment tumor samples and matched, serially collected peripheral blood taken before and after atezolizumab treatment. Durable clinical benefit was defined as a progression-free survival longer than 6 months, and TCR features were additionally tested against progression-free survival and overall survival. In the same patients, whole exome sequencing and RNA sequencing of pretreatment tumors were performed in addition to TCR sequencing. Nine patients achieved durable clinical benefit and 20 did not. Approximately 30 patients had pretreatment blood TCR-seq, some 25 had at least one posttreatment blood collection, and some 25 had tumor TCR-seq.

Study-level results and caveats: Among patients with durable benefit, tumor-associated TCR clones showed greater expansion in peripheral blood 3 weeks after treatment started (n of about 21, p = 0.022). A pretreatment peripheral blood TCR clonality below the median was linked to improved progression-free and overall survival. Because of the small sample size (n = 29) and the many exploratory analyses performed, the results are intended to be regarded as hypothesis-generating.

Taken with the paper, the label for time point translates to: peripheral blood 6 weeks after treatment start. A cohort of 25 to 30 patients with locally advanced or metastatic urothelial carcinoma, treated at Memorial Sloan Kettering on a trial protocol, was included. Peripheral blood mononuclear cells were collected pretreatment and during treatment, with between 1 and 8 total time points obtained per patient. The Qiagen DNeasy Blood extraction kit was used to purify genomic DNA from total PBMCs and from tumor samples. PBMCs were collected pretreatment and during treatment and were isolated and stored as previously described. Synthetic TCR analog templates were spiked into each PCR so that absolute template abundance could be estimated from read counts. TCRbeta CDR3 regions were amplified from genomic DNA with bias-controlled V and J gene primers using the immunoSEQ assay. Rearranged TCRbeta segments were sequenced at approximately 20X coverage. In the original analysis: Clustering was used to correct sequencing errors, and CDR3s were annotated against IMGT so that V, D and J genes could be assigned. Out-of-frame and stop-codon sequences were excluded, and only productive TCRbeta rearrangements were used in downstream analyses. Clonality was computed as one minus Shannon entropy normalized by the log of the number of unique productive sequences. Fisher's exact test with Benjamini-Hochberg correction, using a cutoff of adjusted p below 0.01, was how clones that differed between time points or between blood and tumor were identified. Not all clones reach the TCRdb copy of this immuneACCESS table, which keeps in-frame sequences only. Checked studies attribute under half of the gap to unresolved V genes and leave the rest unexplained. The V and J calls and clone size are taken from that table; D and trimming were inferred from the DNA. This sample lists fewer than 85,000 clones; about 88% were detected once. The top ten clones comprise about 11% of the sample.

From a lookup of the germline V gene, CDR1 and CDR2 are MNHNS and SASEGT. The CDR3 starts with the cysteine, ends with the phenylalanine, and has 15 residues. Of the read, only the CDR3 DNA is kept; its 45 bases are in frame from base 1. Trimming removed 8 bases from V and 0 bases from J; the gene matches leave 7 bases unexplained. This TCR was sampled from a man in his 60s with urothelial cancer. This chain joins TRBV6-1 to TRBJ2-7; 10 bases in the junction line up with TRBD1. The sequences come from PBMCs, collected around atezolizumab (anti-PD-L1) treatment. The nucleotides read TGTGCCAGCGGCTGGGGGACAGGGGTCTCCTACGAGCAGTACTTC. Translated, it reads CASGWGTGVSYEQYF.